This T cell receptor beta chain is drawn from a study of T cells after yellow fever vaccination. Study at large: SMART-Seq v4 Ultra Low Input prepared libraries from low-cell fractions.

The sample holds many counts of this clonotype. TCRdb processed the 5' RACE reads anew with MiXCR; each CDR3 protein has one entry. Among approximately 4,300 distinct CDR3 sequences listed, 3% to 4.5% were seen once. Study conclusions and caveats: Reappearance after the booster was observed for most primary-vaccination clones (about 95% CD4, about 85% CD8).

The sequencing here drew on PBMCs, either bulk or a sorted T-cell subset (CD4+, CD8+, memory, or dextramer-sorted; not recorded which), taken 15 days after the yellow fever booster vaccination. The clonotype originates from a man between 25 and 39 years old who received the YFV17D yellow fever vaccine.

The CDR3, as DNA: TGCAGTGCTCATTTACAGGGGAAGCAAGAGACCCAGTACTTC. Residues: CSAHLQGKQETQYF. The chain couples TRBV20-1 to TRBJ2-5; 7 nucleotides match TRBD1. The CDR3 consists of 14 residues. CDR1 is DFQATT, CDR2 SNEGSKA, per germline (reference sequence). With V trimmed by 5 bases and J by 2 bases, 8 bases remained unmatched.